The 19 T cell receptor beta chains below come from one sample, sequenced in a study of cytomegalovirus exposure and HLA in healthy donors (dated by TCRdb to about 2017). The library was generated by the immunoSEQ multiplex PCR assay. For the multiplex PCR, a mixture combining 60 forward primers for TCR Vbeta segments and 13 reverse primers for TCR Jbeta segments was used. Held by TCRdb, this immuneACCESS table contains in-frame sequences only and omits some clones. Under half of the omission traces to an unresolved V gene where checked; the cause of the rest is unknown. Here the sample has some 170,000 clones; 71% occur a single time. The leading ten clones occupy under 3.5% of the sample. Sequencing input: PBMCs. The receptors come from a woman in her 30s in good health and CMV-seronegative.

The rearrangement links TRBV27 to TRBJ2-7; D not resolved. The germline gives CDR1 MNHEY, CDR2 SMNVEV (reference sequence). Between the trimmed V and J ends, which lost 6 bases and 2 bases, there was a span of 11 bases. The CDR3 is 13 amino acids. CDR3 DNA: TGTGCCAGCAGCCGTCTAGGTCCCTACGAGCAGTACTTC. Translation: CASSRLGPYEQYF.

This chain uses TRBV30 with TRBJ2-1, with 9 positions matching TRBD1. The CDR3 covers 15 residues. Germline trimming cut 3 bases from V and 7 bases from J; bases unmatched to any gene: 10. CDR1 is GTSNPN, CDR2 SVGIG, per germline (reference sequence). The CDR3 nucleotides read TGTGCCTGGAGAATAGGGACAGGGAGGGAAAATGAGCAGTTCTTC. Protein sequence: CAWRIGTGRENEQFF.

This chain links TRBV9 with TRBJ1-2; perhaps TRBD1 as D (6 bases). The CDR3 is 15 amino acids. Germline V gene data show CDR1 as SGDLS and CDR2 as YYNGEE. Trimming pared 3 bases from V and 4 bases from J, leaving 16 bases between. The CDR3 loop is CASSGPPVDSYGYTF. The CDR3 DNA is TGTGCCAGCAGCGGACCTCCGGTGGACAGCTATGGCTACACCTTC.

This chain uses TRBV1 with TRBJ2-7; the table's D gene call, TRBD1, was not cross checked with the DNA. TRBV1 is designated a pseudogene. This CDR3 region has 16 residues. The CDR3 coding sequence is TGCACCAGCAGCCAAGAGGGGAAACAGGGGCCGGGGGAGCAGTACTTC. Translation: CTSSQEGKQGPGEQYF.

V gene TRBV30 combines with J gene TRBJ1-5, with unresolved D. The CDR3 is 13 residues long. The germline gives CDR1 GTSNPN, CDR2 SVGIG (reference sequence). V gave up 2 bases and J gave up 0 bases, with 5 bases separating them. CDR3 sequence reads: CAWSRDSNQPQHF. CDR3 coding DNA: TGTGCCTGGAGTAGAGATAGCAATCAGCCCCAGCATTTT.

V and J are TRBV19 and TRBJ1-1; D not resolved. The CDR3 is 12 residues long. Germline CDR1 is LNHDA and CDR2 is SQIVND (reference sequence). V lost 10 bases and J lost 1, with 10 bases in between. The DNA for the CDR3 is TGTGCCACTAGACCGGGGAACACTGAAGCTTTCTTT. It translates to CATRPGNTEAFF.

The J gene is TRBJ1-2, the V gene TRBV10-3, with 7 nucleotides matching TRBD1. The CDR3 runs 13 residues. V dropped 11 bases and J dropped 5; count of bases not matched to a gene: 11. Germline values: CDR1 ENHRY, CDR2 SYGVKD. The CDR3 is CASIGTADYGYTF. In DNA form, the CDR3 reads TGTGCCTCCATAGGGACAGCGGATTATGGCTACACCTTC.

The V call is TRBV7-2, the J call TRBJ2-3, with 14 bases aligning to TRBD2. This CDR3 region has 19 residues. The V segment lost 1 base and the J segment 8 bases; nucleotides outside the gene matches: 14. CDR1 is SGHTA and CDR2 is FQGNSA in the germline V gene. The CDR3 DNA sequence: TGTGCCAGCAGCTTAGGTACCCTCACCTTGACTAGCGGGAGGGGTACGCAGTATTTT. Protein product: CASSLGTLTLTSGRGTQYF. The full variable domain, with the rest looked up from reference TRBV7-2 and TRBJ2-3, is GAGVSQSPSNKVTEKGKDVELRCDPISGHTALYWYRQSLGQGLEFLIYFQGNSAPDKSGLPSDRFSAERTGGSVSTLTIQRTQQEDSAVYLCASSLGTLTLTSGRGTQYFGPGTRLTVL.

CDR3 coding DNA: TGTGCCAGCAGCTTAGTACAGGGGGCCTACGAGCAGTACTTC. Amino acid sequence: CASSLVQGAYEQYF. The chain couples TRBV11-2 to TRBJ2-7, with TRBD1 identical over 8 bases. CDR1 is SGHAT, CDR2 FQNNGV, per germline. The trim removed 1 base at V and 2 bases at J, leaving 1 base unmatched. This CDR3 contains 14 residues.

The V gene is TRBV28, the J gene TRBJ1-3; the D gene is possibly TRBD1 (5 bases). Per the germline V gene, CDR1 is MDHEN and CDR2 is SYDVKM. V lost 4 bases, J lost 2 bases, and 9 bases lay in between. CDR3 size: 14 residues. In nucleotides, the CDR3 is TGTGCCAGCAGTTACCGGGGGACTGGAAACACCATATATTTT. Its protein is CASSYRGTGNTIYF.

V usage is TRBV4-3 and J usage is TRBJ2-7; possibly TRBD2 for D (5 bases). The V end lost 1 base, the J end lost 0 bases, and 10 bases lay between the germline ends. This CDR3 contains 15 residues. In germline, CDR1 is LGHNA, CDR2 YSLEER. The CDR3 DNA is TGCGCCAGCAGCCAAGGGACTTCGAGCTCCTACGAGCAGTACTTC. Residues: CASSQGTSSSYEQYF.

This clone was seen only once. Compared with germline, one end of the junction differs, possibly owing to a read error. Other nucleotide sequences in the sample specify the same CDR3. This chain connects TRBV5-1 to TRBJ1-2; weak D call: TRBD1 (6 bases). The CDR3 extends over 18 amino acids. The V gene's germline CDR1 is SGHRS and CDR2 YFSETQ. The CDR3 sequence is CASSSKSGVAHPNYGYTF. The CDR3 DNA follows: TGCGCCAGCAGCTCTAAATCAGGGGTCGCTCATCCTAACTATGGTTACACCTTC.

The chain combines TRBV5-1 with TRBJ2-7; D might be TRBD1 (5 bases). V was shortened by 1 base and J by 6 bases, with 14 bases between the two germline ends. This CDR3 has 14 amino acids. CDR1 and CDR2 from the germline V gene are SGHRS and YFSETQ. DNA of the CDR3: TGCGCCAGCAGCTTGCTGCCAGGGTCAGGCGAGCAGTACTTC. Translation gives CASSLLPGSGEQYF.

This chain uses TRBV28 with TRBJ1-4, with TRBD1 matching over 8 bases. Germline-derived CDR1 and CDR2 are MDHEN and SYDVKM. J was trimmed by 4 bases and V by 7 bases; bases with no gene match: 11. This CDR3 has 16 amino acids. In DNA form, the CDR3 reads TGTGCCAGCAACCTACAGGGGGGAGAAAATAATGAAAAACTGTTTTTT. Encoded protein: CASNLQGGENNEKLFF.

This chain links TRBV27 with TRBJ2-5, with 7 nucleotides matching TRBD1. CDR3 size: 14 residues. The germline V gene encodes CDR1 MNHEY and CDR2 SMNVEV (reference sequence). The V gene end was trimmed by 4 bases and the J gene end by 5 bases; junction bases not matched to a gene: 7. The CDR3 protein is CASSSYDRAETQYF. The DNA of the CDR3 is TGTGCCAGCAGTTCCTACGACAGGGCCGAGACCCAGTACTTC.

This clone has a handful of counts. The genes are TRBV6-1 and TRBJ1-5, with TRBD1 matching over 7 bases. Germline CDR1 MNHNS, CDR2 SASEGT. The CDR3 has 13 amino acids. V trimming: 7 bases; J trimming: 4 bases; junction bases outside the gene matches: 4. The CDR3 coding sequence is TGTGCCAGCACCGACAGGGAGAATCAGCCCCAGCATTTT. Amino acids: CASTDRENQPQHF.

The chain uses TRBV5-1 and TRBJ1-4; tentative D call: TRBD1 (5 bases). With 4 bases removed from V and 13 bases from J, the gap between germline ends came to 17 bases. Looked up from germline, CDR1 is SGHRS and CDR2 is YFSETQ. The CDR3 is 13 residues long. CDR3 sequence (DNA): TGCGCCAGCAGCCAAACTCCGAATCAGGGACTGTTTTTT. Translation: CASSQTPNQGLFF.

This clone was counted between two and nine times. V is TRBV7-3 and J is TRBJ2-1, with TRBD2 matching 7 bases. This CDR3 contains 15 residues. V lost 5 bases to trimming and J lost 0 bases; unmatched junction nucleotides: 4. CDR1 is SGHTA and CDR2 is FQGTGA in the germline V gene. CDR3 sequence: CASSPTSASYNEQFF. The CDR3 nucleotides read TGTGCCAGCAGCCCTACTAGCGCCTCCTACAATGAGCAGTTCTTC. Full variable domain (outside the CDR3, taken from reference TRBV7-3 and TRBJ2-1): GAGVSQTPSNKVTEKGKYVELRCDPISGHTALYWYRQSLGQGPEFLIYFQGTGAADDSGLPNDRFFAVRPEGSVSTLKIQRTERGDSAVYLCASSPTSASYNEQFFGPGTRLTVL.

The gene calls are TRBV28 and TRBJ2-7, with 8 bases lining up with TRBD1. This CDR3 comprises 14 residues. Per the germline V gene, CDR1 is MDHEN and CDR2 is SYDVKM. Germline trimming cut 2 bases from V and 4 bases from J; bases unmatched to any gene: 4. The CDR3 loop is CASSLMTGAYEQYF. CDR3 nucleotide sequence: TGTGCCAGCAGTTTAATGACAGGGGCGTACGAGCAGTACTTC.